A single sample is the source of the 18 T cell receptor beta chains below, sequenced in a study of cytomegalovirus exposure and HLA in healthy donors. PCR employed 60 Vbeta and 13 Jbeta primers. Data came from immunoSEQ multiplex PCR; TCRdb stores just in-frame clones and leaves some out. The sample consists of 150,000 or so clones, around 70% of them appearing once. The sample comprised PBMCs. The receptors originated from a man aged 18-30 years in good health and CMV-seropositive.

The rearrangement links TRBV27 to TRBJ2-1; TRBD2 might be the D (6 bases). Germline loops: CDR1 MNHEY, CDR2 SMNVEV (reference sequence). Deletions cut 7 bases from V and 4 bases from J, with 17 bases between. The CDR3 is 15 residues long. CDR3 sequence: CASTIRLGGYNEQFF. DNA for the CDR3: TGTGCCAGCACCATTAGACTGGGAGGATACAATGAGCAGTTCTTC.

The chain links TRBV7-2 to TRBJ1-5, with D possibly being TRBD1 (5 bases). Between the trimmed V and J ends, which lost 5 bases and 4 bases, there was a span of 12 bases. The CDR3 has 14 residues. Germline-derived CDR1 and CDR2 are SGHTA and FQGNSA. The CDR3 reads CASSPAQGNQPQHF. CDR3 bases: TGTGCCAGCAGCCCCGCGCAGGGAAATCAGCCCCAGCATTTT.

The V gene is TRBV6-1, the J gene TRBJ2-3; possibly TRBD1 for D (5 bases). The germline CDR1 and CDR2 sequences are MNHNS and SASEGT. The CDR3 is 13 residues long. Trimming stripped 2 bases from V and 6 bases from J, with 9 bases between. CDR3 residues: CASSESTADTQYF. The CDR3, as DNA: TGTGCCAGCAGTGAATCGACAGCCGATACGCAGTATTTT.

This chain joins TRBV19 and TRBJ2-3, with D possibly being TRBD2 (6 bases). CDR1 is LNHDA and CDR2 is SQIVND in the germline V gene (reference sequence). V was cut by 5 bases and J by 2 bases, with 17 bases left in between. This CDR3 has 16 amino acids. CDR3 in amino acids: CASSPRAGRLTDTQYF. In nucleotides, the CDR3 is TGTGCCAGTAGTCCCCGAGCGGGTAGGCTCACAGATACGCAGTATTTT.

The gene calls are TRBV5-1 and TRBJ2-5, with 9 nucleotides matching TRBD2. The CDR3 is 15 amino acids. V trimming: 4 bases; J trimming: 4 bases; junction bases outside the gene matches: 8. Germline lookup yields CDR1 SGHRS and CDR2 YFSETQ. The DNA of the CDR3 is TGCGCCAGCAGCGTTAGCGGGAGTGGGGGAGAGACCCAGTACTTC. This encodes CASSVSGSGGETQYF.

J is TRBJ2-3 and V is TRBV5-1, with TRBD2 identical over 9 bases. Trimming removed 2 bases from V and 6 bases from J; junction bases left unmatched: 10. Germline lookup yields CDR1 SGHRS and CDR2 YFSETQ. The CDR3 loop spans 16 amino acids. This chain's CDR3 is CASSLDFTSGRDTQYF. The CDR3 DNA is TGCGCCAGCAGCTTAGACTTCACTAGCGGGCGGGATACGCAGTATTTT.

The V gene is TRBV4-1, the J gene TRBJ1-5; tentative D call: TRBD1 (5 bases). The CDR3 runs to 16 residues. Germline CDR1 is MGHRA and CDR2 is YSYEKL. Between the trimmed V and J ends, which lost 3 bases and 5 bases, there was a span of 17 bases. In DNA, the CDR3 is TGCGCCAGCAGCCAGGCTACAGGAATCCTTGATCAGCCCCAGCATTTT. Translation: CASSQATGILDQPQHF.

This chain links TRBV27 with TRBJ2-1; D is ambiguous. CDR3 length: 14 residues. Germline CDR1 is MNHEY and CDR2 is SMNVEV (reference sequence). V lost 3 bases, J lost 4 bases, and 10 bases lay in between. CDR3 residues: CASSLEGVYNEQFF. The DNA for the CDR3 is TGTGCCAGCAGTTTGGAAGGAGTTTACAATGAGCAGTTCTTC.

This clone was seen once. In DNA, the CDR3 is TGTGCCAGCAGTTTATCACCCGGGACAGGGACACCCCTCCACTTT. Residues: CASSLSPGTGTPLHF. The chain employs TRBV27 and TRBJ1-6, with 9 bases aligning to TRBD1. This CDR3 comprises 15 residues. The germline CDR1 and CDR2 sequences are MNHEY and SMNVEV (reference sequence). Losses at the gene ends were 0 bases for V and 11 bases for J; bases not matched to a gene: 5.

About this clone: The junction does not match germline at one end; this may be a read error. Other DNA sequences in the same sample also yield this CDR3. The chain combines TRBV6-5 with TRBJ1-5; no definite D call. From germline, CDR1 is MNHEY and CDR2 SVGAGI. The CDR3 is made up of 13 amino acids. The CDR3 reads CASSYSSQQPQHF. The CDR3 DNA reads as TGTGCTAGCAGTTACTCGAGTCAACAGCCCCAGCATTTT.

The chain joins TRBV30 to TRBJ1-1, with a tentative D call TRBD1 (6 bases). Trimming shortened V by 4 bases and J by 0 bases, and 15 bases separated the two germline ends. Germline assignment: CDR1 GTSNPN and CDR2 SVGIG (reference sequence). CDR3 length: 15 residues. CDR3 amino acids: CAWMVQGLMNTEAFF. CDR3 sequence (DNA): TGTGCCTGGATGGTGCAGGGGCTCATGAACACTGAAGCTTTCTTT.

The genes are TRBV6-5 and TRBJ2-3; TRBD2 aligns across 12 bases. The length of the CDR3 is 15 residues. Germline assignment: CDR1 MNHEY and CDR2 SVGAGI. V was clipped by 6 bases and J by 2 bases; unmatched bases: 3. The CDR3 protein is CASRGLAGITDTQYF. CDR3 coding DNA: TGTGCCAGCAGGGGACTAGCGGGTATCACAGATACGCAGTATTTT.

The chain is built from TRBV12-5 and TRBJ1-1; D uncertain. Germline V gene sequence: CDR1 LGHNT, CDR2 FRNRAP. V was trimmed by 6 bases and J by 1 base, leaving 15 bases between them. The CDR3 extends over 15 amino acids. The CDR3: CASGRHEGGNTEAFF. CDR3 bases: TGTGCTAGTGGCCGCCATGAGGGTGGGAACACTGAAGCTTTCTTT.

This chain uses TRBV15 with TRBJ1-1, with a tentative D call TRBD1 (5 bases). Germline V gives CDR1 LNHNV, CDR2 YYDKDF (reference sequence). CDR3 size: 14 residues. Trimming removed 2 bases from V and 3 bases from J, with 10 bases in between. CDR3 sequence: CATSRSRADTEAFF. In nucleotides, the CDR3 is TGTGCCACCAGCAGAAGCAGGGCAGACACTGAAGCTTTCTTT.

This clone was found once. The rearrangement links TRBV30 to TRBJ1-2; possible D gene TRBD1, 5 bases. The V and J ends lost 5 bases and 5 bases respectively, with 21 bases between them. Germline CDR1 reads GTSNPN; CDR2 reads SVGIG (reference sequence). This CDR3 has 15 amino acids. The CDR3 loop reads CAWAFATAKIYGYTF. The CDR3 DNA reads TGTGCCTGGGCCTTCGCGACAGCGAAGATATATGGCTACACCTTC.

This chain connects TRBV13 to TRBJ2-3; 7 bases agree with TRBD2. Germline V CDR1 and CDR2: PRHDT, FYEKMQ (reference sequence). V gave up 6 bases and J gave up 2 bases; unmatched junction bases: 8. This CDR3 comprises 15 residues. The CDR3 DNA sequence: TGTGCCAGCAGTTATAAGCGGGGAATCACAGATACGCAGTATTTT. It translates to CASSYKRGITDTQYF.

The chain combines TRBV5-6 with TRBJ2-5; TRBD2 agrees at 7 bases. Germline V CDR1 and CDR2: SGHDT, YYEEEE. This CDR3 has 16 amino acids. Germline trimming cut 2 bases from V and 1 base from J; bases unmatched to any gene: 8. CDR3 DNA sequence: TGTGCCAGCAGCTTTGGGTTGGGGGAGGGCCAAGAGACCCAGTACTTC. Amino acids: CASSFGLGEGQETQYF.

The chain couples TRBV5-4 to TRBJ1-4; no firm D call. CDR1 SGHNT and CDR2 YYREEE come from the germline V gene (reference sequence). The V and J ends lost 0 bases and 4 bases respectively, with 7 bases between them. CDR3 length: 14 amino acids. CDR3 DNA sequence: TGTGCCAGCAGCTTGGATAACAGTAATGAAAAACTGTTTTTT. The encoded protein is CASSLDNSNEKLFF.